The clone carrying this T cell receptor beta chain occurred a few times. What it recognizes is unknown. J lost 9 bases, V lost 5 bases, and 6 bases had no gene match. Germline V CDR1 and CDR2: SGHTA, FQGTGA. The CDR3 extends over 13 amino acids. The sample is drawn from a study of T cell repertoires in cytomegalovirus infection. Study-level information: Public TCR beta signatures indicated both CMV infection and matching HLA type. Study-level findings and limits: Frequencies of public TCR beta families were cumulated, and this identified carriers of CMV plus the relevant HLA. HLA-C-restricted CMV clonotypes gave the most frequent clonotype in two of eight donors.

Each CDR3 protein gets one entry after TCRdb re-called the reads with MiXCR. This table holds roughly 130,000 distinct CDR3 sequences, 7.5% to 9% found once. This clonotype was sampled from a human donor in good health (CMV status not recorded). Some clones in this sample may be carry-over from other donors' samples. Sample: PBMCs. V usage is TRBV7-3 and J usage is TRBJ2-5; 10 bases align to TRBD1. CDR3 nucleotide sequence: TGTGCCAGCAGCCGCGGACAGGGGGTAGCCCAGTACTTC. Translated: CASSRGQGVAQYF.